A selection of T cell receptor beta chains follows, all from one sample in a study of blood T cell repertoires in COVID-19. Here immunoSEQ multiplex PCR was the method, and the copy in TCRdb shows in-frame clones only, minus some. The data contain tens of thousands of clones, approximately 80% of them singletons. The sequenced material came from peripheral blood. These receptors all come from a human donor in a cohort sampled during active COVID-19. Each CDR3 is given with its conserved first and last residue. Fields, in order: CDR3 length, J gene, V gene, CDR3 protein.

length: 13
J: TRBJ1-2
V: TRBV15
CDR3: CATRPRQGYGYTF

length: 14
J: TRBJ2-7
V: TRBV3-1/TRBV3-2
CDR3: CASSPTGGGYEQYF

length: 15
J: TRBJ2-1
V: TRBV27
CDR3: CASSLRTSGYNEQFF

length: 17
J: TRBJ2-6
V: TRBV4-3
CDR3: CASSQDAGAVGANVLTF

length: 12
J: TRBJ1-2
V: TRBV7-9
CDR3: CASSLGPRGYTF

length: 15
J: TRBJ1-1
V: TRBV27
CDR3: CASSLAPRANTEAFF

length: 14
J: TRBJ2-4
V: TRBV5-6
CDR3: CASSPPPPADIQYF

length: 15
J: TRBJ1-5
V: TRBV28
CDR3: CASRQPTGVNQPQHF

length: 17
J: TRBJ1-3
V: TRBV28
CDR3: CASSSPPDRISGNTIYF

length: 13
J: TRBJ2-3
V: TRBV28
CDR3: CASTHPGMDTQYF

length: 13
J: TRBJ2-7
V: TRBV5-5
CDR3: CASSLVAGWEQYF

length: 14
J: TRBJ1-1
V: TRBV15
CDR3: CATSIGTANTEAFF

length: 18
J: TRBJ2-6
V: TRBV7-7
CDR3: CASRALTGGGSGANVLTF

length: 14
J: TRBJ2-5
V: TRBV7-2
CDR3: CASSLFGYGETQYF

length: 14
J: TRBJ1-4
V: TRBV3-1/TRBV3-2
CDR3: CASSLTALEEKLFF

length: 13
J: TRBJ2-5
V: TRBV2
CDR3: CASTTDREGTQYF

length: 14
J: TRBJ2-3
V: TRBV6-4
CDR3: CASRMTGVTDTQYF

length: 16
J: TRBJ2-3
V: TRBV9
CDR3: CASSVSGQPSTDTQYF

length: 15
J: TRBJ2-7
V: TRBV5-4
CDR3: CASSLTSGSMYEQYF

length: 14
J: TRBJ2-1
V: TRBV10-3
CDR3: CATTDRGGPNEQFF

length: 13
J: TRBJ1-1
V: TRBV13
CDR3: CASSQTGGVEAFF

length: 13
J: TRBJ2-2
V: TRBV10-3
CDR3: CAITGWETGELFF

length: 15
J: TRBJ2-7
V: TRBV10-3
CDR3: CAISETGQGTYEQYF

length: 16
J: TRBJ1-1
V: TRBV6-2/TRBV6-3
CDR3: CASSYVVGGADTEAFF

length: 12
J: TRBJ2-5
V: TRBV6-6
CDR3: CASEGQGRTQYF

length: 14
J: TRBJ2-7
V: TRBV5-6
CDR3: CASSLSGASYEQYF

length: 15
J: TRBJ1-6
V: TRBV6-5
CDR3: CASSSNRVWNSPLHF

length: 16
J: TRBJ1-5
V: TRBV27
CDR3: CASSYARDRSNQPQHF

length: 16
J: TRBJ2-7
V: TRBV5-6
CDR3: CASSPLSLRQSYEQYF

length: 15
J: TRBJ2-1
V: TRBV7-2
CDR3: CASSLTTGPYNEQFF

length: 14
J: TRBJ2-2
V: TRBV29-1
CDR3: CSVVGAGATGELFF

length: 15
J: TRBJ2-1
V: TRBV7-3
CDR3: CASSRGGTTYNEQFF

length: 13
J: TRBJ1-1
V: TRBV7-2
CDR3: CASSLSYRTEAFF

length: 18
J: TRBJ2-1
V: TRBV4-3
CDR3: CASSQELGQGKVYNEQFF

length: 15
J: TRBJ2-7
V: TRBV11-2
CDR3: CASSLAGVSSYEQYF

length: 15
J: TRBJ2-1
V: TRBV19
CDR3: CASSIEGSSYNEQFF

length: 15
J: TRBJ1-2
V: TRBV7-9
CDR3: CASTPDRNWGYGYTF

length: 12
J: TRBJ1-1
V: TRBV28
CDR3: CASSWTGPEAFF

length: 16
J: TRBJ2-2
V: TRBV4-1
CDR3: CASSQVTRTNTGELFF

length: 14
J: TRBJ1-1
V: TRBV7-9
CDR3: CASSFGTGDTEAFF

length: 13
J: TRBJ2-3
V: TRBV7-2
CDR3: CASSFPLEATQYF

length: 16
J: TRBJ2-3
V: TRBV6-6
CDR3: CASSYQDGRSGDTQYF

length: 14
J: TRBJ1-2
V: TRBV10-3
CDR3: CAISRTGGNYGYTF